The entry below describes one TCR beta chain. This sample was taken from a study of T cells in Graves' hyperthyroidism and ophthalmopathy. Germline CDR1 LNHDA, CDR2 SQIVND (reference sequence). With V trimmed by 5 bases and J by 3 bases, 6 bases remained unmatched. The CDR3 extends over 17 amino acids. Using RNA transcripts as the source, TCR beta CDR3 regions were amplified. Initially, a first-round RT-PCR of the TCR CDR3 employed the HTBI primer set. TCRdb independently ran MiXCR on the multiplex PCR reads; one entry per CDR3 protein. The top ten hold just under 8.5% of the sample, which has hundreds of thousands of distinct CDR3 sequences, under 60% seen once.

The sample comprised peripheral blood or thyroid tissue (not recorded which). This sequence was found in a young woman with Graves' hyperthyroidism. The genes are TRBV19 and TRBJ2-6, with 11 bases identical to TRBD1. CDR3 amino acids: CASSFRTGGFGANVLTF. CDR3 DNA: TGTGCCAGTAGTTTTAGGACAGGGGGCTTTGGGGCCAACGTCCTGACTTTC.